The 23 T cell receptor beta chains below all came from one sample that was sequenced in a study of blood T cell repertoires in COVID-19. Sequenced by immunoSEQ multiplex PCR; TCRdb stores in-frame clones only, minus some. This table holds 140,000 or so clones, roughly 84% found once. Sequenced: peripheral blood. The receptors stem from a man aged 30 to 39 with COVID-19, enrolled during active disease.

The chain carries TRBV5-5 and TRBJ1-5; D might be TRBD1 (5 bases). The CDR3 has 15 amino acids. Germline CDR1 and CDR2: SGHKS and YYEKEE (reference sequence). V was trimmed by 4 bases and J by 6 bases, leaving 17 bases between them. CDR3 nucleotide sequence: TGTGCCAGCAGCGACCCGGAGGGGCGAGGTCAGCCCCAGCATTTT. It codes for CASSDPEGRGQPQHF.

CDR3 bases: TGTGCCAGCACCCCAATACAGGGGCACCCAGATACGCAGTATTTT. This gives the protein CASTPIQGHPDTQYF. J is TRBJ2-3 and V is TRBV6-5, with 7 bases that match TRBD1. Germline CDR1 MNHEY, CDR2 SVGAGI. The junction had 11 bases not matched to a gene; V was cut back by 7 bases and J by 4 bases. The CDR3 runs 15 residues.

This clone was found once. V gene TRBV9 combines with J gene TRBJ1-5; a possible D gene is TRBD1 (5 bases). Trimming took off 3 bases at V and 5 bases at J, with 9 bases between the two ends. This CDR3 has 13 amino acids. The germline gives CDR1 SGDLS, CDR2 YYNGEE. The CDR3, as DNA: TGTGCCAGCAGCGAGGGGCCCGATCAGCCCCAGCATTTT. As protein: CASSEGPDQPQHF.

J is TRBJ2-7 and V is TRBV5-1, with 8 bases aligning to TRBD2. The CDR3 covers 12 residues. Trimming cost V 4 bases and J 5 bases; bases outside gene matches: 2. Germline V gene data show CDR1 as SGHRS and CDR2 as YFSETQ. The CDR3 loop reads CASSRRGDEQYF. CDR3 coding DNA: TGCGCCAGCAGCCGGCGGGGGGACGAGCAGTACTTC.

This chain uses TRBV7-2 with TRBJ1-6, with D possibly matching TRBD1 (6 bases). Trimming shortened V by 4 bases and J by 0 bases, and 13 bases separated the two germline ends. The CDR3 has 17 residues. Germline V lookup: CDR1 SGHTA, CDR2 FQGNSA. Written as DNA, the CDR3 is TGTGCCAGCAGCTATGGACAGCCTAGCTCCTATAATTCACCCCTCCACTTT. Translation gives CASSYGQPSSYNSPLHF.

This sequence joins TRBV7-2 and TRBJ2-3; 9 bases match TRBD2. There are 10 residues in the CDR3. Unmatched junction bases numbered 3, after V lost 11 bases and J lost 9 bases. Germline lookup yields CDR1 SGHTA and CDR2 FQGNSA. The CDR3 region has the DNA TGTGCCGGCGGGGGGGAAACGCAGTATTTT. Its protein product is CAGGGETQYF.

In DNA, the CDR3 is TGTGCCAGCAGCTTAAAGCCGGGAGGGTCCACAGATACGCAGTATTTT. Translation: CASSLKPGGSTDTQYF. This chain joins TRBV11-2 and TRBJ2-3; 8 positions agree with TRBD2. Germline CDR1 SGHAT, CDR2 FQNNGV. The CDR3 is 16 residues long. V lost 2 bases and J lost 2; bases outside the gene matches: 6.

This chain uses TRBV27 with TRBJ1-2, with 9 bases aligning to TRBD1. Germline lookup yields CDR1 MNHEY and CDR2 SMNVEV (reference sequence). Losses at the gene ends were 3 bases for V and 0 bases for J; bases not matched to a gene: 8. The CDR3 covers 17 residues. CDR3 region: CASSLGTGQLANYGYTF. CDR3 DNA: TGTGCCAGCAGTTTGGGGACAGGGCAACTAGCTAACTATGGCTACACCTTC.

The chain joins TRBV5-5 to TRBJ2-7, with TRBD2 as a possible D gene (8 bases). This CDR3 comprises 14 residues. V was shortened by 3 bases and J by 5 bases, with 15 bases between the two germline ends. Germline assignment: CDR1 SGHKS and CDR2 YYEKEE (reference sequence). The CDR3 region has the DNA TGTGCCAGCAGCTCCCGGGAGGGGGCCCACGAGCAGTACTTC. This sequence encodes CASSSREGAHEQYF.

The V gene is TRBV18, the J gene TRBJ1-1, with 7 bases fitting TRBD1. This CDR3 has 14 amino acids. The germline CDR1 and CDR2 sequences are KGHSH and LQKENI. V lost 1 base to trimming and J lost 7 bases; unmatched junction nucleotides: 6. The CDR3 DNA reads as TGTGCCAGCTCACCACGCGCAGGGGGGATTGAAGCTTTCTTT. Encoded protein: CASSPRAGGIEAFF.

The chain recombines TRBV29-1 with TRBJ2-2; D might be TRBD1 (5 bases). Germline V CDR1 and CDR2: SQVTM, ANQGSEA. V dropped 6 bases and J dropped 8 bases, with 7 bases sitting between them. The CDR3 is made up of 10 amino acids. The CDR3, as DNA: TGCAGCGTAGGGGCTGGGGAGCTGTTTTTT. This codes for CSVGAGELFF.

Of note for this clone: At one end, the junction sequence differs from germline, possibly due to a read error. This chain uses TRBV7-7 with TRBJ2-2; TRBD2 matches at 9 bases. The germline V gene encodes CDR1 SSHAT and CDR2 FNYEAQ (reference sequence). CDR3 length: 16 amino acids. The CDR3 sequence: CASSSWTSENTGELFF. CDR3 nucleotide sequence: TGTGCTAGCAGCTCTTGGACTAGCGAAAACACCGGGGAGCTGTTTTTT.

This clone has more than one count but fewer than ten. The rearrangement uses TRBV19 and TRBJ2-7; tentative D call: TRBD2 (6 bases). Trimming took 3 bases from V and 5 from J, leaving 14 bases between them. Germline values: CDR1 LNHDA, CDR2 SQIVND (reference sequence). The CDR3 contains 14 residues. CDR3 coding DNA: TGTGCCAGTAGTATCGGGAGTCAGGTGCACGAGCAGTACTTC. This gives the protein CASSIGSQVHEQYF.

The J gene is TRBJ2-7, the V gene TRBV2; a possible D gene is TRBD2 (6 bases). In germline, CDR1 is SNHLY, CDR2 FYNNEI. CDR3 size: 16 residues. V was shortened by 6 bases and J by 4 bases, with 22 bases between the two germline ends. Here the CDR3 DNA reads TGTGCCAGCAGAAAAGTTTTACCGGGACTCTATTACGAGCAGTACTTC. This translates into CASRKVLPGLYYEQYF.

V usage is TRBV3-1 (or the pseudogene TRBV3-2) and J usage is TRBJ1-6; TRBD1 aligns across 8 bases. The CDR3 spans 12 residues. Trimming at V came to 9 bases and at J to 8 bases, leaving 3 bases not matched to a gene. The germline V gene has CDR1 LGHDT and CDR2 YNNKEL (reference sequence). CDR3 region: CARRQGYSPLHF. In nucleotides, the CDR3 is TGTGCCAGAAGACAGGGGTATTCACCCCTCCACTTT.

The V gene is TRBV5-4, the J gene TRBJ2-1; TRBD2 matches 10 bases. Trimming took 5 bases from V and 4 from J; bases not matched to a gene: 3. Germline loops: CDR1 SGHNT, CDR2 YYREEE (reference sequence). The length of the CDR3 is 14 residues. The CDR3 region is CASRTSGIYNEQFF. The CDR3 DNA follows: TGTGCCAGCAGAACTAGCGGGATTTACAATGAGCAGTTCTTC.

CDR3 in DNA: TGTGCCAGCAGCGATTCCATCCTGACGGCGGGCACTGAAGCTTTCTTT. Amino acid sequence: CASSDSILTAGTEAFF. The chain recombines TRBV11-2 with TRBJ1-1; D ambiguous. The CDR3 loop spans 16 amino acids. V shed 5 bases and J shed 4 bases, with 20 bases lying between them. Per the germline V gene, CDR1 is SGHAT and CDR2 is FQNNGV.

This chain links TRBV28 with TRBJ2-7, with 9 nucleotides matching TRBD1. V was clipped by 5 bases and J by 6 bases; unmatched bases: 5. CDR3 length: 13 residues. Germline V gene data show CDR1 as MDHEN and CDR2 as SYDVKM. CDR3 loop: CASSGTGIREQYF. DNA for the CDR3: TGTGCCAGCAGTGGGACAGGGATCCGCGAGCAGTACTTC. Variable domain in full (rest from reference TRBV28 and TRBJ2-7): DVKVTQSSRYLVKRTGEKVFLECVQDMDHENMFWYRQDPGLGLRLIYFSYDVKMKEKGDIPEGYSVSREKKERFSLILESASTNQTSMYLCASSGTGIREQYFGPGTRLTVT.

This chain links TRBV6-5 with TRBJ2-5; 7 bases fit TRBD1. This CDR3 has 15 amino acids. Germline values: CDR1 MNHEY, CDR2 SVGAGI. The junction had 8 bases not matched to a gene; V was cut back by 6 bases and J by 1 base. CDR3 region: CASRPRRDSQETQYF. The CDR3, as DNA: TGTGCCAGCAGGCCACGCCGGGACAGCCAAGAGACCCAGTACTTC.

The V and J genes are TRBV3-1 (or the pseudogene TRBV3-2) and TRBJ1-1; TRBD1 matches 11 bases. Germline-derived CDR1 and CDR2 are LGHDT and YNNKEL (reference sequence). V was pared by 1 base and J by 3 bases, with 7 bases of the junction left unmatched. The CDR3 spans 17 residues. The CDR3 coding sequence is TGTGCCAGCAGCCAAGCTGGGACAGGGGGTAAAGACACTGAAGCTTTCTTT. It codes for CASSQAGTGGKDTEAFF.

The J gene is TRBJ2-2, the V gene TRBV2; D is unresolved. V gave up 8 bases and J gave up 4 bases, with 11 bases separating them. The CDR3 loop spans 13 amino acids. Germline CDR1 and CDR2: SNHLY and FYNNEI. The CDR3: CASSPVVTGELFF. The CDR3 region has the DNA TGTGCCAGCTCCCCTGTCGTCACCGGGGAGCTGTTTTTT. The whole variable domain, remainder taken from reference TRBV2 and TRBJ2-2, is EPEVTQTPSHQVTQMGQEVILRCVPISNHLYFYWYRQILGQKVEFLVSFYNNEISEKSEIFDDQFSVERPDGSNFTLKIRSTKLEDSAMYFCASSPVVTGELFFGEGSRLTVL.

The V and J genes are TRBV14 and TRBJ1-6; D ambiguous. CDR1 is SGHDN, CDR2 FVKESK, per germline. V was cut by 4 bases and J by 7 bases, with 8 bases left in between. The CDR3 is 13 residues long. The CDR3 loop reads CASSPYGNSPLHF. CDR3 coding DNA: TGTGCCAGCAGCCCATATGGCAATTCACCCCTCCACTTT.

This rearrangement joins TRBV15 to TRBJ2-2, with D perhaps TRBD2 (7 bases). The CDR3 is made up of 16 amino acids. CDR1 and CDR2 (germline): LNHNV, YYDKDF (reference sequence). V shed 2 bases and J shed 5 bases, with 15 bases lying between them. CDR3 sequence: CATSRNPAGATGELFF. CDR3 nucleotides: TGTGCCACCAGCAGAAACCCGGCGGGGGCTACCGGGGAGCTGTTTTTT. The whole variable domain, remainder taken from reference TRBV15 and TRBJ2-2, is DAMVIQNPRYQVTQFGKPVTLSCSQTLNHNVMYWYQQKSSQAPKLLFHYYDKDFNNEADTPDNFQSRRPNTSFCFLDIRSPGLGDTAMYLCATSRNPAGATGELFFGEGSRLTVL.